Presented here are 4 T cell receptor beta chains from one specimen sequenced in a study of T cells in Graves' hyperthyroidism and ophthalmopathy. TCR beta CDR3 region amplification was performed from RNA transcripts. First-round RT-PCR targeting the TCR CDR3 was performed with the HTBI primer set. In TCRdb, the multiplex PCR reads were re-called with MiXCR into one record per CDR3 protein. The sample lists hundreds of thousands of distinct CDR3 sequences, about a sixth occurring once. Input material: blood. The receptors derive from a woman aged 40-49 years with Graves' ophthalmopathy.

This clonotype came up a few times. CDR3 sequence reads: CSAGTDNEQYF. DNA for the CDR3: TGCAGCGCCGGGACAGATAACGAGCAGTACTTC. The chain couples TRBV29-1 to TRBJ2-7; 7 bases map to TRBD1. Germline V gives CDR1 SQVTM, CDR2 ANQGSEA. V was clipped by 7 bases and J by 5 bases; unmatched bases: 5. This CDR3 is 11 amino acids long.

This clonotype was seen ten or more times. The CDR3 sequence: CASSLELAAPEAFF. The CDR3 DNA reads TGTGCCAGCAGCTTAGAACTCGCGGCACCTGAAGCTTTCTTT. The chain couples TRBV11-2 to TRBJ1-1, with unresolved D. Deletions cut 0 bases from V and 6 bases from J, with 11 bases between. There are 14 residues in the CDR3. Germline V gives CDR1 SGHAT, CDR2 FQNNGV.

The chain is built from TRBV6-1 and TRBJ2-5; D is undetermined. Germline V gives CDR1 MNHNS, CDR2 SASEGT. The CDR3 extends over 14 amino acids. V lost 6 bases, J lost 2 bases, and 13 bases lay in between. The chain's CDR3 is CASSRLFYQETQYF. The CDR3, as DNA: TGTGCCAGCAGCCGGCTTTTTTATCAAGAGACCCAGTACTTC.

This clonotype was counted many times. The chain joins TRBV18 to TRBJ1-1; D remains unclear. Germline V CDR1 and CDR2: KGHSH, LQKENI. This CDR3 is built from 13 residues. V was shortened by 6 bases and J by 0 bases, with 8 bases between the two germline ends. CDR3: CASSDGVNTEAFF. CDR3 bases: TGTGCCAGCTCCGATGGGGTGAACACTGAAGCTTTCTTT. The variable domain in full, with the rest retrieved from reference TRBV18 and TRBJ1-1, is NAGVMQNPRHLVRRRGQEARLRCSPMKGHSHVYWYRQLPEEGLKFMVYLQKENIIDESGMPKERFSAEFPKEGPSILRIQQVVRGDSAAYFCASSDGVNTEAFFGQGTRLTVV.